Listed below are T cell receptor beta chains from one sample, sequenced in a study of T-cell reconstitution after alpha-beta-depleted transplantation in children. TCRdb processed the PCR reads anew with MiXCR; each CDR3 protein has one entry. The sample has about 48,000 distinct CDR3 sequences; approximately 6% are singletons. The specimen was PBMCs, mostly from graft donor cells, collected 60 days after TCRalphabeta/CD19-depleted stem cell transplant. Receptors originate from a female patient aged 2-10 years who had a stem cell transplant for aplastic anemia, so the T cells may come from the graft donor. Each CDR3 is given with its conserved first and last residue. The D gene is left open where the match is weak. Not every row has a clone size; where given, it reads once, few, many or a size class.

V,D,J,size,DNA,CDR3
TRBV20-1,TRBD2,TRBJ2-1,many,TGCAGTGCTAGAGACGGGAGGGCCTACAATGAGCAGTTCTTC,CSARDGRAYNEQFF
TRBV16,.,TRBJ1-1,many,TGTGCCAGCAGCCAATTCGGAGGACTGGGTACTGAAGCTTTCTTT,CASSQFGGLGTEAFF
TRBV29-1,TRBD2,TRBJ2-3,many,TGCAGCGTTGCCCTAGCGGGGCCGGGGGATACGCAGTATTTT,CSVALAGPGDTQYF
TRBV20-1,.,TRBJ2-4,many,TGCAGTGCTAGATCAGGGGAAGCCAAAAACATTCAGTACTTC,CSARSGEAKNIQYF
TRBV5-6,.,TRBJ2-5,many,TGTGCCAGCAGCTTTCGGTCAGCCAGGGAGACCCAGTACTTC,CASSFRSARETQYF
TRBV29-1,TRBD2,TRBJ2-7,many,TGCAGCGCCATGAGCGGGAGTTTAAACGAGCAGTACTTC,CSAMSGSLNEQYF
TRBV7-8,.,TRBJ1-1,many,TGTGCCAGCAGCTTAGGTGGCAAGGGAGGAAGGGTTGACACTGAAGCTTTCTTT,CASSLGGKGGRVDTEAFF
TRBV20-1,TRBD2,TRBJ2-1,.,TGCAGTGCTAGAGAAGAGCGGGAGGGCGGTGAGCAGTTCTTC,CSAREEREGGEQFF
TRBV20-1,.,TRBJ2-1,many,TGCAGTGCTAGAGCGCCAGGGGAATACAATGAGCAGTTCTTC,CSARAPGEYNEQFF
TRBV9,.,TRBJ2-7,many,TGTGCCAGCAGCGTAGGGACGGGTGAGCAGTACTTC,CASSVGTGEQYF
TRBV4-2,.,TRBJ2-2,many,TGTGCCAGCAGCCAATCTACAGGGCGAGGGACCGGGGAGCTGTTTTTT,CASSQSTGRGTGELFF
TRBV6-1,.,TRBJ2-3,many,TGTGCCAGCCGGGGCCAGGAGGATACGCAGTATTTT,CASRGQEDTQYF
TRBV20-1,TRBD2,TRBJ2-2,many,TGCAGTGCCAAAACTAGCGGGCAACGCGCCGGGGAGCTGTTTTTT,CSAKTSGQRAGELFF
TRBV28,.,TRBJ2-3,many,TGTGCCAGCAGGAGTAGTACGGGACAGCAGTATTTT,CASRSSTGQQYF
TRBV20-1,.,TRBJ2-1,.,TGCAGTGCCCCCGGCTCCGTCTACAATGAGCAGTTCTTC,CSAPGSVYNEQFF
TRBV3-1,.,TRBJ2-5,few,TGTGCCAGCAGCCAAAATTCTCTGGTAGAAGAGACCCAGTACTTC,CASSQNSLVEETQYF
TRBV3-1,TRBD2,TRBJ2-1,many,TGTGCCAGCAGCCCCAGTGTAGCGGGAGTCAATGAGCAGTTCTTC,CASSPSVAGVNEQFF
TRBV28,TRBD1,TRBJ1-6,many,TGTGCCAGCAGTACCAACAGGGGGCTGTATAATTCACCCCTCCACTTT,CASSTNRGLYNSPLHF